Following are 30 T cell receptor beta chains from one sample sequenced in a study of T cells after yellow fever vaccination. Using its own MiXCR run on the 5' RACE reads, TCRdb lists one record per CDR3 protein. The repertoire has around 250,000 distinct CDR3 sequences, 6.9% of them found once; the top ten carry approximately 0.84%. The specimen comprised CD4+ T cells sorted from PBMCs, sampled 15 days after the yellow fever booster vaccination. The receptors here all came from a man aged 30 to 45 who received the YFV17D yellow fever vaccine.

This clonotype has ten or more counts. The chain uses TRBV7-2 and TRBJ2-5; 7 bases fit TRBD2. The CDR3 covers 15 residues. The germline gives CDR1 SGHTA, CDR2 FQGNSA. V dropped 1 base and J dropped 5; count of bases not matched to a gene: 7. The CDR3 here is CASSLVSAGAETQYF. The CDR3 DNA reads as TGTGCCAGCAGCTTAGTTTCGGCGGGAGCTGAGACCCAGTACTTC.

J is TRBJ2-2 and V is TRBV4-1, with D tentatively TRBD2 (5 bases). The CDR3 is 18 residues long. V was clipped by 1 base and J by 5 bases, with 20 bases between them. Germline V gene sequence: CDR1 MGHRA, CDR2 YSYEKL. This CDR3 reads CASSQVGEGRGKTGELFF. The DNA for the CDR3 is TGCGCCAGCAGCCAAGTCGGCGAGGGTAGAGGCAAAACCGGGGAGCTGTTTTTT.

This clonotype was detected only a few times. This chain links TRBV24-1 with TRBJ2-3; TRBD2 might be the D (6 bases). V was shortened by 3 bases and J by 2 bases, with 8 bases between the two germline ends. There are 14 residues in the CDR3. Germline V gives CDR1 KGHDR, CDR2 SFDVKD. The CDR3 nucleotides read TGTGCCACCAGTGATCCGGGACTCACAGATACGCAGTATTTT. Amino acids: CATSDPGLTDTQYF.

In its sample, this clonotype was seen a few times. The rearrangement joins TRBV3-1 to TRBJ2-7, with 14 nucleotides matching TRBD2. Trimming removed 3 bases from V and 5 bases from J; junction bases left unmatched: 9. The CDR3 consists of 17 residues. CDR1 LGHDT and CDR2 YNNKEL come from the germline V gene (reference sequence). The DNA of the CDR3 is TGTGCCAGCAGCCACCTAGGACTAGCGGGAGGAAAGAACGAGCAGTACTTC. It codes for CASSHLGLAGGKNEQYF.

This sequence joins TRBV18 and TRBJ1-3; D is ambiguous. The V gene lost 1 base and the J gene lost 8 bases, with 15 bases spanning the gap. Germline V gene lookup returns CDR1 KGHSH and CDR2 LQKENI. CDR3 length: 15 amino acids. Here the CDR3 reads CASSPLQAGSDTIYF. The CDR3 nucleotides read TGTGCCAGCTCACCACTTCAGGCGGGCTCGGACACCATATATTTT.

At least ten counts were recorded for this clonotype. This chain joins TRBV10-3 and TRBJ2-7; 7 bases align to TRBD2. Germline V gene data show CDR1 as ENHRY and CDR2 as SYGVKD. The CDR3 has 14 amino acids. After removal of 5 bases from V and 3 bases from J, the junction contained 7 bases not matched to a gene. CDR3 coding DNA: TGTGCCATCAGTTCGGGAGGACCAGACTACGAGCAGTACTTC. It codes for CAISSGGPDYEQYF.

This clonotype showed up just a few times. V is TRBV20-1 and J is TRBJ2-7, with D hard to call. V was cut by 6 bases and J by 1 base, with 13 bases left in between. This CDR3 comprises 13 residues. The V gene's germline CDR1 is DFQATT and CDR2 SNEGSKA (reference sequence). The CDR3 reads CSAGPGYSYEQYF. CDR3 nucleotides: TGCAGTGCCGGACCCGGGTATTCCTACGAGCAGTACTTC.

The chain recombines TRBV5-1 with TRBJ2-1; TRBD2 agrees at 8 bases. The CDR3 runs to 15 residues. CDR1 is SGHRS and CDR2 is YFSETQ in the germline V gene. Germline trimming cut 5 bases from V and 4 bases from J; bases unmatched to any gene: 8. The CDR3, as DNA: TGCGCCAGCAGACTTACCGGGACTAGATACAATGAGCAGTTCTTC. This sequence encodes CASRLTGTRYNEQFF. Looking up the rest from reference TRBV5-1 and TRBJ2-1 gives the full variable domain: KAGVTQTPRYLIKTRGQQVTLSCSPISGHRSVSWYQQTPGQGLQFLFEYFSETQRNKGNFPGRFSGRQFSNSRSEMNVSTLELGDSALYLCASRLTGTRYNEQFFGPGTRLTVL.

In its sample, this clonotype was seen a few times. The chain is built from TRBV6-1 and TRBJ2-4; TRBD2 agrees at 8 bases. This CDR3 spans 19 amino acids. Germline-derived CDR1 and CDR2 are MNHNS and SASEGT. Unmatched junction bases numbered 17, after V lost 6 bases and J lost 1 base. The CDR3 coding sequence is TGTGCCAGCAGAACCACCAGGTTCACTAGCGGAGGGGCCAAAAACATTCAGTACTTC. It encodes CASRTTRFTSGGAKNIQYF.

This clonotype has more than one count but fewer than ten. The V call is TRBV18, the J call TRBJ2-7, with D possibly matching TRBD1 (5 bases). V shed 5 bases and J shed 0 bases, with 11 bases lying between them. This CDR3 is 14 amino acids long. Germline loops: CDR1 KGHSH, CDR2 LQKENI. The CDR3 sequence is CASSTDTFSYEQYF. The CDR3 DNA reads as TGTGCCAGCTCAACGGACACTTTCTCCTACGAGCAGTACTTC.

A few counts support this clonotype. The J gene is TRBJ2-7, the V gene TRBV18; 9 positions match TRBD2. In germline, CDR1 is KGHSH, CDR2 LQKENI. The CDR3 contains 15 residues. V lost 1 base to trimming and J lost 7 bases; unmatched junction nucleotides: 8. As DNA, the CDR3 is TGTGCCAGCTCACCACGGCTAGCGGGAAAGGGTGAGCAGTACTTC. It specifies CASSPRLAGKGEQYF.

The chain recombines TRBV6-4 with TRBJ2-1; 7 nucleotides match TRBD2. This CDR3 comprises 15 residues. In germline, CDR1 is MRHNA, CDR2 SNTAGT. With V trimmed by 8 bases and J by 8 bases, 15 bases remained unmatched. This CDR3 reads CASRASAGRADEQFF. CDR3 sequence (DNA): TGTGCCAGCCGAGCGAGCGCGGGGAGGGCCGATGAGCAGTTCTTC.

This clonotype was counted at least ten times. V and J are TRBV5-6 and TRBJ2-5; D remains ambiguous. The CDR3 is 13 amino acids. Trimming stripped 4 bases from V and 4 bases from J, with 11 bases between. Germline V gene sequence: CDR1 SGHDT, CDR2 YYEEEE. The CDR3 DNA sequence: TGTGCCAGCAGCGGAACCTTACCAGAGACCCAGTACTTC. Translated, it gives CASSGTLPETQYF.

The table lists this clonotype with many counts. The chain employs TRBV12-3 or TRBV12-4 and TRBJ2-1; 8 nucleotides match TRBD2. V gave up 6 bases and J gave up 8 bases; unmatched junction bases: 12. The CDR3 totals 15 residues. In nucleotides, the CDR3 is TGTGCCAGCAGCAAGCACAGCGGGAGTAAGGATGAGCAGTTCTTC. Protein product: CASSKHSGSKDEQFF.

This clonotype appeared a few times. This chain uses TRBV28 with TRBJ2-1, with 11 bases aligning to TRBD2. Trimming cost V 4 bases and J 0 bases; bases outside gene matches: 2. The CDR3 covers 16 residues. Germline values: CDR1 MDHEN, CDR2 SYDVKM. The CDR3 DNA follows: TGTGCCAGCAGTTCTCTAGCGGGAGGCTCCTACAATGAGCAGTTCTTC. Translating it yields CASSSLAGGSYNEQFF.

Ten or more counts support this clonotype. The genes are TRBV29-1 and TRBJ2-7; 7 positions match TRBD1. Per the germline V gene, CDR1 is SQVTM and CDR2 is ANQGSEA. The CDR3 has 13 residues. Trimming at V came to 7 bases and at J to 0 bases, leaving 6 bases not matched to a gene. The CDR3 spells CSALGQSSYEQYF. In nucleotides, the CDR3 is TGCAGCGCTTTGGGACAGAGCTCCTACGAGCAGTACTTC.

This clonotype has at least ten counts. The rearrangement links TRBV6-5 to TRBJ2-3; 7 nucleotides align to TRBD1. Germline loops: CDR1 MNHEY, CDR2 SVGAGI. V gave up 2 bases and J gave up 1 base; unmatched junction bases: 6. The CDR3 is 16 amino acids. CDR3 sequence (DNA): TGTGCCAGCAGTTACCACAGGGGCCGCCGCACAGATACGCAGTATTTT. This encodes CASSYHRGRRTDTQYF.

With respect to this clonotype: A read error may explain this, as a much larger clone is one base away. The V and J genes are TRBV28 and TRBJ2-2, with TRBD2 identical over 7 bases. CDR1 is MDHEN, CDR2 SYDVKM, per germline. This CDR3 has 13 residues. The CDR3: CAAAGSNTGELFF. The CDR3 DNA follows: TGTGCAGCAGCGGGATCTAACACCGGGGAGCTGTTTTTT.

For the CDR3, the DNA is TGCAGCGTTGAAGATCGGGAAGGGGTGACCACTGAAGCTTTCTTT. Its protein is CSVEDREGVTTEAFF. The chain recombines TRBV29-1 with TRBJ1-1; a possible D gene is TRBD1 (5 bases). The V gene's germline CDR1 is SQVTM and CDR2 ANQGSEA. This CDR3 spans 15 amino acids. The V gene lost 0 bases and the J gene lost 4 bases, with 15 bases spanning the gap.

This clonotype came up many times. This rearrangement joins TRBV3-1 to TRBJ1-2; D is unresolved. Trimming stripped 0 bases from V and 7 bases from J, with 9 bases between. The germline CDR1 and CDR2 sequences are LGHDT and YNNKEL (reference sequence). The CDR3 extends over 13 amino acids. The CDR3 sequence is CASSQDSGSGYTF. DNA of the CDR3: TGTGCCAGCAGCCAAGATTCCGGTTCTGGCTACACCTTC.

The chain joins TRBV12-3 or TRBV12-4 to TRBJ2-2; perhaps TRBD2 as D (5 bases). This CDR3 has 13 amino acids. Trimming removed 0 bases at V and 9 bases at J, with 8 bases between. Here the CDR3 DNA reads TGTGCCAGCAGTTTAGCGGGAGAAAGGGAGCTGTTTTTT. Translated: CASSLAGERELFF.

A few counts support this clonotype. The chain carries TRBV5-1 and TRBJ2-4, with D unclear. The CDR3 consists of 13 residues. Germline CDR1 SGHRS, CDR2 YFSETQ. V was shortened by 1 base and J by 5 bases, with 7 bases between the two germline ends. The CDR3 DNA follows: TGCGCCAGCAGCTTGAATGGGGAAAACATTCAGTACTTC. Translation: CASSLNGENIQYF.

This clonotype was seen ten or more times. CDR3 nucleotide sequence: TGCGCCAGCAGCCCTATGACTAGCGGGAGCACAGATACGCAGTATTTT. It is translated as CASSPMTSGSTDTQYF. The V call is TRBV5-1, the J call TRBJ2-3; 10 bases agree with TRBD2. Trimming took 4 bases from V and 0 from J; bases not matched to a gene: 5. The CDR3 runs 16 residues. Germline CDR1 and CDR2: SGHRS and YFSETQ.

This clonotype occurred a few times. CDR3 DNA sequence: TGTGCCAGCAGCACGGGACAGGGATCAGATACGCAGTATTTT. Protein sequence: CASSTGQGSDTQYF. V is TRBV12-3 or TRBV12-4 and J is TRBJ2-3, with 9 nucleotides matching TRBD1. This CDR3 region has 14 residues. V lost 6 bases, J lost 4 bases, and 5 bases stayed unmatched.

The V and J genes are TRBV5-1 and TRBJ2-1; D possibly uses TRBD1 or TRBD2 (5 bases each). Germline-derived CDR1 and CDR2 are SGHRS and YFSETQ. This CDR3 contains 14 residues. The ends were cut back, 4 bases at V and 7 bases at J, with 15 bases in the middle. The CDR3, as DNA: TGCGCCAGCAGCCCGGGGACCGTCCGGAATGAGCAGTTCTTC. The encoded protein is CASSPGTVRNEQFF. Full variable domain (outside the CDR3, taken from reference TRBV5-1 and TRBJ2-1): KAGVTQTPRYLIKTRGQQVTLSCSPISGHRSVSWYQQTPGQGLQFLFEYFSETQRNKGNFPGRFSGRQFSNSRSEMNVSTLELGDSALYLCASSPGTVRNEQFFGPGTRLTVL.

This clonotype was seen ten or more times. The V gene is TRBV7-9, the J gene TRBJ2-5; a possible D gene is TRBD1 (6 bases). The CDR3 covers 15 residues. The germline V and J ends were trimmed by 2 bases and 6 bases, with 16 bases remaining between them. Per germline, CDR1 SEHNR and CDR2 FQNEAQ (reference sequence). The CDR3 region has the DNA TGTGCCAGCAGCTTAAATCGAACAGGGTGGAAGACCCAGTACTTC. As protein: CASSLNRTGWKTQYF.

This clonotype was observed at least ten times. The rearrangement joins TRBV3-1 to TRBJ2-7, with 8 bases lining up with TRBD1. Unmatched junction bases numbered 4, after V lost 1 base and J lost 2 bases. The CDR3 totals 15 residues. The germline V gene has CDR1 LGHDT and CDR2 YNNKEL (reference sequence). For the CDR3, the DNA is TGTGCCAGCAGCCAAGGGACAGGGTGGGCCTACGAGCAGTACTTC. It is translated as CASSQGTGWAYEQYF.

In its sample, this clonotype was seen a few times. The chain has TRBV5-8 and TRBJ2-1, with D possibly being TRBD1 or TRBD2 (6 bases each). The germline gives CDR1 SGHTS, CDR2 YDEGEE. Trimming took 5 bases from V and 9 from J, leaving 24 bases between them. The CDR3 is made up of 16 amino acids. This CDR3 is CASRQVGRDIGFEQFF. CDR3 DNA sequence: TGTGCCAGCAGACAGGTCGGGCGGGACATAGGATTTGAGCAGTTCTTC. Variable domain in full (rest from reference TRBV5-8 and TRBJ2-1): EAGVTQSPTHLIKTRGQQATLRCSPISGHTSVYWYQQALGLGLQFLLWYDEGEERNRGNFPPRFSGRQFPNYSSELNVNALELEDSALYLCASRQVGRDIGFEQFFGPGTRLTVL.

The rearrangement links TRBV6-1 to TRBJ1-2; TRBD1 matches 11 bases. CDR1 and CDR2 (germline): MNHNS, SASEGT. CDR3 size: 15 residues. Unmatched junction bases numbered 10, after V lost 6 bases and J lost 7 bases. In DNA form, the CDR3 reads TGTGCCAGCAGAACCTGGGACAGGGGGGAGTTTGGCTACACCTTC. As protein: CASRTWDRGEFGYTF.

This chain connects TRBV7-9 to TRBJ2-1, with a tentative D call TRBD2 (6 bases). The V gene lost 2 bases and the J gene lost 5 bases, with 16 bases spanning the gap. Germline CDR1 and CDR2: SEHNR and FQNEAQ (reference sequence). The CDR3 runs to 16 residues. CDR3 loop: CASSLNAGRFHNEQFF. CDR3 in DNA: TGTGCCAGCAGCTTAAATGCGGGGAGGTTCCACAATGAGCAGTTCTTC. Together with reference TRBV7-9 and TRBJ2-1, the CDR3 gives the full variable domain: DTGVSQNPRHKITKRGQNVTFRCDPISEHNRLYWYRQTLGQGPEFLTYFQNEAQLEKSRLLSDRFSAERPKGSFSTLEIQRTEQGDSAMYLCASSLNAGRFHNEQFFGPGTRLTVL.